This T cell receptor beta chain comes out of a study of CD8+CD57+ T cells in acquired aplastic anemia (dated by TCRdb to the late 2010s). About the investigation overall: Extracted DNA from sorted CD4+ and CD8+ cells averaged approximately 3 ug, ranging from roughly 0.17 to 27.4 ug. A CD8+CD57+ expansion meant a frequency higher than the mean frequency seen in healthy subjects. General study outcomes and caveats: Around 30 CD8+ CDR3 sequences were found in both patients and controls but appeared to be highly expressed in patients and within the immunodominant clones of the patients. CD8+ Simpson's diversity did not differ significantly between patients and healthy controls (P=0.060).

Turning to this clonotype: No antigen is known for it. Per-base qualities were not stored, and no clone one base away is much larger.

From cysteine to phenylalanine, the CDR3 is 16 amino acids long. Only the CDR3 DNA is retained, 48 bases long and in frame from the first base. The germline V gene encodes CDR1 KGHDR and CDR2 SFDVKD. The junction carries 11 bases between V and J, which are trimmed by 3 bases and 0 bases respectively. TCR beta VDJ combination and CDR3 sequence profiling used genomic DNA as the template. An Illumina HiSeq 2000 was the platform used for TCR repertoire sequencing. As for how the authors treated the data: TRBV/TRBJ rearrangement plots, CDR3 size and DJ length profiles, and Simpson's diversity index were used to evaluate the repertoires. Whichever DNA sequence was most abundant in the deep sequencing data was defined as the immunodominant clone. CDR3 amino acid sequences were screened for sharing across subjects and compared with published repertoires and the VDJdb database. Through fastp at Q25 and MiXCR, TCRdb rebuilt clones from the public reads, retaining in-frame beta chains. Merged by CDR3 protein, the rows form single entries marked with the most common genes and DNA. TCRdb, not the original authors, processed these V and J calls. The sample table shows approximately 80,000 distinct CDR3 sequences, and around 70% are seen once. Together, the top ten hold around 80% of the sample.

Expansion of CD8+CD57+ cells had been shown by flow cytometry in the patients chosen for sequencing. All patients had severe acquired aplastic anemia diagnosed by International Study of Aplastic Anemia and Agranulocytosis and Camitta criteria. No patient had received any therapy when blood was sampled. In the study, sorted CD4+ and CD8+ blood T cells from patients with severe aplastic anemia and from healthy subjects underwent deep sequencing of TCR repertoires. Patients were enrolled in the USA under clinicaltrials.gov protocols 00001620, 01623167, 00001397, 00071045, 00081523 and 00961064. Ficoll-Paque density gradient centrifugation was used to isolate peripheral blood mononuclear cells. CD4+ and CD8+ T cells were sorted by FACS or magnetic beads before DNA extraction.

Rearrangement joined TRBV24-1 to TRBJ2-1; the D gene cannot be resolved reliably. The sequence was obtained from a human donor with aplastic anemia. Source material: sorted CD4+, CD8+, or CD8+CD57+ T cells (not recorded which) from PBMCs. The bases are TGTGCCACCAGTGATCTCCCCGACCGCTCCTACAATGAGCAGTTCTTC. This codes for CATSDLPDRSYNEQFF.